This T cell receptor beta chain was captured in a study of blood T cells in healthy people across ages. Caucasian, healthy and from Russia, the donors were aged between 6 and 90. Study observations and caveats: Researchers said unsorted PBMCs prevented a conclusive naive versus antigen-experienced comparison.

Looked up from germline, CDR1 is SGHTA and CDR2 is FQGNSA. The CDR3 length is 15 residues. V lost 5 bases, J lost 6 bases, and 12 bases stayed unmatched. A second 7 to 11 cycle PCR used barcoded and J-beta primers. TCRdb re-derived calls from the 5' RACE reads in MiXCR, one entry per CDR3 protein. The table records 750,000 to 950,000 distinct CDR3 sequences, about 53% of them present only once. This clonotype was seen a few times. Its antigen is unknown. The genes are TRBV7-2 and TRBJ1-2, with TRBD1 matching over 7 bases. The TCR comes from a man of 80 years or more in good health. Sequencing input: blood. This CDR3 reads CASSPVSGGGDGYTF. For the CDR3, the DNA is TGTGCCAGCAGCCCCGTCTCGGGAGGGGGCGATGGCTACACCTTC.